Listed here is a single T cell receptor (beta chain). Its antigen is as yet unknown. With 0 bases removed from V and 4 bases from J, the gap between germline ends came to 9 bases. CDR1 is KGHSH and CDR2 is LQKENI in the germline V gene. The CDR3 extends over 14 amino acids. The sample belongs to a study of T cell responses to AZD1222 COVID-19 vaccine. The study, taken as a whole, reports: Just a handful of AZD1222 recipients tested seropositive at baseline. Donors skewed white British and female; clonal diversity was possibly underestimated. Vaccine-associated CD4 TCRs spanned spike, dominant at 160-218 and 743-854. Spike-specific TCR repertoires showed rising breadth and depth after two AZD1222 doses.

TCRdb's table, derived via immunoSEQ multiplex PCR, lists solely in-frame clones and lacks some. The table lists approximately 200,000 clones, approximately 94% of them singletons. The source of this sequence is an adult who received the MenACWY meningococcal vaccine as a control. This chain joins TRBV18 and TRBJ1-2; possibly TRBD1 for D (6 bases). Source: peripheral blood, taken 28 days after the second dose of the MenACWY control vaccine. The CDR3 here is CASSPPDSFYGYTF. Here the CDR3 DNA reads TGTGCCAGCTCACCACCGGACAGCTTCTATGGCTACACCTTC.